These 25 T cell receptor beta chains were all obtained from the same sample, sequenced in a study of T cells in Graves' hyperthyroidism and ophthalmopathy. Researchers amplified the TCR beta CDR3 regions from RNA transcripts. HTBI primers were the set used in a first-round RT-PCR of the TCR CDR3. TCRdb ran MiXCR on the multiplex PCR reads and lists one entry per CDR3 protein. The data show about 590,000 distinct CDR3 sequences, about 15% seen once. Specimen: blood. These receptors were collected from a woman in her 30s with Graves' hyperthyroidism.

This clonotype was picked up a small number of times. As DNA, the CDR3 is TGTGCCAGCAGCTTGCAAGCGACCCGTCACAATGAGCAGTTCTTC. It yields the protein CASSLQATRHNEQFF. The gene calls are TRBV5-4 and TRBJ2-1, with D unresolved. V lost 1 base, J lost 5 bases, and 13 bases lay in between. The germline gives CDR1 SGHNT, CDR2 YYREEE (reference sequence). The CDR3 loop spans 15 amino acids.

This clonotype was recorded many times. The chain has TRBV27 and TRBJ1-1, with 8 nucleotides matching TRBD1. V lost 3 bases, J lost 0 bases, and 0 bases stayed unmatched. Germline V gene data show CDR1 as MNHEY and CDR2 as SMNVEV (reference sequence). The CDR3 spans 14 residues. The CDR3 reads CASSLDRVNTEAFF. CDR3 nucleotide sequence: TGTGCCAGCAGTTTGGACAGGGTGAACACTGAAGCTTTCTTT.

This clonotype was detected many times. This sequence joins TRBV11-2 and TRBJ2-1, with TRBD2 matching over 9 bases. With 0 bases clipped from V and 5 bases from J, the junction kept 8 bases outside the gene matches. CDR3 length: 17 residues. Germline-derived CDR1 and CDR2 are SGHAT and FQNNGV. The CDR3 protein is CASSLDSLAGYHNEQFF. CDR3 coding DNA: TGTGCCAGCAGCTTAGATAGTCTAGCGGGATACCACAATGAGCAGTTCTTC.

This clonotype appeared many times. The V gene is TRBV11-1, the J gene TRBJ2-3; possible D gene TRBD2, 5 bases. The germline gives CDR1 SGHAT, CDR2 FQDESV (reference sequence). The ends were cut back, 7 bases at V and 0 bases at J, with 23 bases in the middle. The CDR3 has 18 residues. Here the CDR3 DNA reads TGTGCCAGCAACCAACGTCCCTTTGGAGGCCAAAGCACAGATACGCAGTATTTT. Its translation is CASNQRPFGGQSTDTQYF.

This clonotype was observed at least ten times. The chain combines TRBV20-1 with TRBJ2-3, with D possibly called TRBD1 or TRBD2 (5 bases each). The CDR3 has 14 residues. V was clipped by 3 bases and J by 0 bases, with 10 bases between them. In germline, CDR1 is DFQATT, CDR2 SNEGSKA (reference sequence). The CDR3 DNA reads TGCAGTGCTAGGAGGGGCGGGAGCACAGATACGCAGTATTTT. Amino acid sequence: CSARRGGSTDTQYF.

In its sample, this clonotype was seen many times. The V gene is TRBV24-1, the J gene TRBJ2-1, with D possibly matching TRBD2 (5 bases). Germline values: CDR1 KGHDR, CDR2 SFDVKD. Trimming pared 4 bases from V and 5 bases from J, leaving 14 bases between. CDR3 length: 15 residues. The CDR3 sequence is CATSESGGFHNEQFF. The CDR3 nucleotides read TGTGCCACCAGTGAGAGCGGAGGTTTCCACAATGAGCAGTTCTTC.

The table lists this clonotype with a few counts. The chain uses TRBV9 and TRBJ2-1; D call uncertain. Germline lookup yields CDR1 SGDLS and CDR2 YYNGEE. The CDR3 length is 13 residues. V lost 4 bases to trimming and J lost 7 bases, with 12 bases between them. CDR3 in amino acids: CASSSRLLNEQFF. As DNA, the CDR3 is TGTGCCAGCAGCTCCCGACTCCTTAATGAGCAGTTCTTC.

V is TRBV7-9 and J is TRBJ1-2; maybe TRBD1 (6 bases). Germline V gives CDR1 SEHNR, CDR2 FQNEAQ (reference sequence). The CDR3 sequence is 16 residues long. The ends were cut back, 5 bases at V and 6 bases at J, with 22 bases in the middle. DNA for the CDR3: TGTGCCAGCAGCCCAAACAGGGAAAGCGGGTCTCATGGCTACACCTTC. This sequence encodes CASSPNRESGSHGYTF. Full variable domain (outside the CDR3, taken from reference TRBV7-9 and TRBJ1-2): DTGVSQNPRHKITKRGQNVTFRCDPISEHNRLYWYRQTLGQGPEFLTYFQNEAQLEKSRLLSDRFSAERPKGSFSTLEIQRTEQGDSAMYLCASSPNRESGSHGYTFGSGTRLTVV.

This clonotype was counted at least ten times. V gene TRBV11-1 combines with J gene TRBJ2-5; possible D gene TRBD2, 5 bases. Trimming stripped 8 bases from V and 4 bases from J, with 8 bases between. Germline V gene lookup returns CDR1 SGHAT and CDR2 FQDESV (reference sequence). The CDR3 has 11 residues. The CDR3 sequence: CASLRGETQYF. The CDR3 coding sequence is TGTGCCAGCCTCCGGGGAGAGACCCAGTACTTC.

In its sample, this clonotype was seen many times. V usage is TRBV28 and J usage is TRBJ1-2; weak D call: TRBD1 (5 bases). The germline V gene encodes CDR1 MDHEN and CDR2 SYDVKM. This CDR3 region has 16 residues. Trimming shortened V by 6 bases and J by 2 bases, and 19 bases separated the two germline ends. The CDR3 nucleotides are TGTGCCAGCAGGGGGCAGGAGATTCAATCGAACTATGGCTACACCTTC. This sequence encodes CASRGQEIQSNYGYTF.

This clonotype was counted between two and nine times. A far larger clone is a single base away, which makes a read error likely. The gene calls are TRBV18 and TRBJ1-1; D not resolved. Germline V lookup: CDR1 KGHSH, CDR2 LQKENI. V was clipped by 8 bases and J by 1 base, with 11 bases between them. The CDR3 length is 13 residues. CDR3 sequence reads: CASPLDGNTEAFF. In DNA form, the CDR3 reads TGTGCCAGCCCCCTGGACGGGAACACTGAAGCTTTCTTT.

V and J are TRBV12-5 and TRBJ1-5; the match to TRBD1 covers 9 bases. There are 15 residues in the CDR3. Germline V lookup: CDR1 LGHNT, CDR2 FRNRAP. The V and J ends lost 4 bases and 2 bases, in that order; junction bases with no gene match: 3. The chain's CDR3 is CASGSTGGGNQPQHF. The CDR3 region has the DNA TGTGCTAGTGGTTCCACAGGGGGCGGCAATCAGCCCCAGCATTTT.

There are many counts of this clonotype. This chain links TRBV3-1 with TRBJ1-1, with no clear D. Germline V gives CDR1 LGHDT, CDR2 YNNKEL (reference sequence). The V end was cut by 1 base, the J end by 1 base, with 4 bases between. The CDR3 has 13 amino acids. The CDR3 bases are TGTGCCAGCAGCCAAGTAGCGAACACTGAAGCTTTCTTT. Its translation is CASSQVANTEAFF.

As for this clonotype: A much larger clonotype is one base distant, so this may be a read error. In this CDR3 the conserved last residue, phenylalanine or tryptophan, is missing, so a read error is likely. This CDR3 reads CAWSVLQETQYL. Written as DNA, the CDR3 is TGTGCCTGGAGTGTACTCCAAGAGACCCAGTACCTC. The gene calls are TRBV30 and TRBJ2-5; D ambiguous. Per germline, CDR1 GTSNPN and CDR2 SVGIG (reference sequence). The CDR3 has 12 residues. Trimming took off 0 bases at V and 1 base at J, with 3 bases between the two ends.

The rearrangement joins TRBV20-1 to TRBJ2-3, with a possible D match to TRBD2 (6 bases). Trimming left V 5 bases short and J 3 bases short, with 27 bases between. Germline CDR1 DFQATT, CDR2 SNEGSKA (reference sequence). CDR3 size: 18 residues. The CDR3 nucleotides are TGCAGTGCTCAACTTCTTGGAGGGAGAAGGATATATACAGATACGCAGTATTTT. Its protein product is CSAQLLGGRRIYTDTQYF.

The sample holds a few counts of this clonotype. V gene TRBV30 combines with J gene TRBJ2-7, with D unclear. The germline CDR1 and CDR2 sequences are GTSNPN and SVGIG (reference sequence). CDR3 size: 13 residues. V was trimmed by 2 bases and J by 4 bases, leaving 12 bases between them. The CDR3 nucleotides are TGTGCCTGGAGTCCAAGTCATTCATACGAGCAGTACTTC. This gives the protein CAWSPSHSYEQYF. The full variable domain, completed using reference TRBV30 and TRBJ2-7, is SQTIHQWPATLVQPVGSPLSLECTVEGTSNPNLYWYRQAAGRGLQLLFYSVGIGQISSEVPQNLSASRPQDRQFILSSKKLLLSDSGFYLCAWSPSHSYEQYFGPGTRLTVT.

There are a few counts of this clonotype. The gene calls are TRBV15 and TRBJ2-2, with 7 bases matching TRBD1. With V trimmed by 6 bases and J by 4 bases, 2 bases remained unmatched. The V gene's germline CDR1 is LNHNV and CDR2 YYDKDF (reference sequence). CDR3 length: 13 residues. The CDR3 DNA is TGTGCCACCAGTAACAGGGGCACCGGGGAGCTGTTTTTT. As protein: CATSNRGTGELFF.

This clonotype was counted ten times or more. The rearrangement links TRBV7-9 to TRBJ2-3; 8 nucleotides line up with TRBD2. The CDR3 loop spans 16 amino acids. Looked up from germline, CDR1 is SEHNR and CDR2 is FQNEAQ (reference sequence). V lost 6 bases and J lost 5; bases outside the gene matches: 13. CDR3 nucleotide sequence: TGTGCCAGCAGACCCCCAAGCGGGAGAGGGAAAGATACGCAGTATTTT. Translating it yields CASRPPSGRGKDTQYF.

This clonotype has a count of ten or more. Written as DNA, the CDR3 is TGTGCCAGCTCACCGTTGGACCCCGCCGCCACAGATACGCAGTATTTT. Translated, it gives CASSPLDPAATDTQYF. The chain employs TRBV18 and TRBJ2-3; D call uncertain. CDR1 is KGHSH, CDR2 LQKENI, per germline. V lost 3 bases, J lost 2 bases, and 15 bases lay in between. This CDR3 is 16 amino acids long. The full variable domain, rest sourced from reference TRBV18 and TRBJ2-3, is NAGVMQNPRHLVRRRGQEARLRCSPMKGHSHVYWYRQLPEEGLKFMVYLQKENIIDESGMPKERFSAEFPKEGPSILRIQQVVRGDSAAYFCASSPLDPAATDTQYFGPGTRLTVL.

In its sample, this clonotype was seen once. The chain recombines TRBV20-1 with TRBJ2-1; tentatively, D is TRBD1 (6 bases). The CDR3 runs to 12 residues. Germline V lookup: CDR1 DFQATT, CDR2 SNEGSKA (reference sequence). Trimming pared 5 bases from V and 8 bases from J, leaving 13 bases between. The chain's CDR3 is CSAPNRVYEQFF. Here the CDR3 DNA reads TGCAGTGCTCCGAACAGGGTCTATGAGCAGTTCTTC.

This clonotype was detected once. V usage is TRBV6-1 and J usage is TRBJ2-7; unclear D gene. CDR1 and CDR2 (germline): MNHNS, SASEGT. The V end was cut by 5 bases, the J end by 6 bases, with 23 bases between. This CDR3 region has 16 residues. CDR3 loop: CASSPSSGPPASEQYF. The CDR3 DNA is TGTGCCAGCAGTCCATCCTCCGGGCCCCCGGCATCCGAGCAGTACTTC.

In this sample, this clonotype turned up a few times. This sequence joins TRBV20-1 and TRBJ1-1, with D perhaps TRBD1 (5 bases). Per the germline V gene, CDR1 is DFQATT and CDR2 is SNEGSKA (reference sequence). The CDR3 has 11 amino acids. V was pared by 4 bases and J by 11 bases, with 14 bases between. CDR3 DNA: TGCAGTGCTAATTTACCGGGGGAGGCTTTCTTT. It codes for CSANLPGEAFF.

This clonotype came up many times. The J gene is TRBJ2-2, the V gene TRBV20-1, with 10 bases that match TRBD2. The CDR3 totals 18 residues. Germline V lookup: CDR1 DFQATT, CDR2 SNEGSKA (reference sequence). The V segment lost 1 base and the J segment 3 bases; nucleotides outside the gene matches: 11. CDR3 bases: TGCAGTGCTAGAGGGGGCGGAGCGGGAGGGCTAGACACCGGGGAGCTGTTTTTT. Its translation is CSARGGGAGGLDTGELFF.

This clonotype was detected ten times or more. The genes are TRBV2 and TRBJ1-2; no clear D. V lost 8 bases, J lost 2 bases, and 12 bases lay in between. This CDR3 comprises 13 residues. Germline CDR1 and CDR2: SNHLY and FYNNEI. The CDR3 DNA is TGTGCCAGCCGATTCGACGGAAACTATGGCTACACCTTC. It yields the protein CASRFDGNYGYTF.

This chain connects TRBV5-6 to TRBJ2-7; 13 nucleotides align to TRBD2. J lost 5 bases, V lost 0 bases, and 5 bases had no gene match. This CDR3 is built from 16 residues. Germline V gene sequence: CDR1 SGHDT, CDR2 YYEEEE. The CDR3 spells CASSLVGLAGAHEQYF. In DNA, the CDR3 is TGTGCCAGCAGCTTGGTCGGACTAGCGGGAGCCCACGAGCAGTACTTC.